This TCR beta chain was captured by sequencing in a study of shared clonotypes between healthy human individuals. Whole-study findings and limits: Larger estimated richness was generally seen in naive subsets than in memory subsets.

Comments on this clone: Its antigen is not known.

In germline, CDR1 is MNHNS, CDR2 SASEGT. The CDR3 length is 15 residues. Trimming pared 5 bases from V and 6 bases from J, leaving 19 bases between. The genomic DNA of each subset was split evenly across several immunoSEQ plates. Sequencing used immunoSEQ multiplex PCR; TCRdb keeps in-frame clones, though not all of them. Of about 2.4 million clones in the sample, 80% to 95% are singletons; the top ten hold roughly 0.39%. The material sequenced was naive CD4+ T cells from PBMCs. Subset specified: CD45RA+ positively selected. The clonotype originates from a man in his late teens or twenties in good health. Some clones in this sample may be carry-over from other donors' samples. The rearrangement links TRBV6-1 to TRBJ1-2, with D possibly being TRBD1 (5 bases). In nucleotides, the CDR3 is TGTGCCAGCAGTCTCTCGACCGTCCTGGGGGATGGCTACACCTTC. Translating it yields CASSLSTVLGDGYTF.